Listed below are T cell receptor beta chains from one sample, sequenced in a study of blood T cell repertoires in COVID-19. TCRdb's table, derived via immunoSEQ multiplex PCR, lists solely in-frame clones and lacks some. The sample yields a few hundred thousand clones, roughly nine tenths seen once. Sequenced: peripheral blood. Receptors were obtained from a woman aged 50 to 65 with acute or convalescent COVID-19. Both conserved end residues are part of each CDR3. D genes are given only for firm matches. Part of the rows lack a size; the others show once, few, many or a class for expanded clones.

clone_size	d_call	v_call	j_call	cdr3_aa	cdr3_nt
.	TRBD1	TRBV18	TRBJ1-4	CASSPDRGPTNEKLFF	TGTGCCAGCTCACCGGACAGGGGGCCAACTAATGAAAAACTGTTTTTT
.	.	TRBV4-3	TRBJ2-2	CASRPGINTGELFF	TGCGCCAGCAGACCCGGGATAAACACCGGGGAGCTGTTTTTT
.	.	TRBV5-4	TRBJ1-5	CASSLPGDNQPQHF	TGTGCCAGCAGCCTACCGGGAGACAATCAGCCCCAGCATTTT
.	TRBD1	TRBV5-6	TRBJ2-7	CASSPRRQGPSYEQYF	TGTGCCAGCAGCCCCCGGAGACAGGGGCCCTCCTACGAGCAGTACTTC
.	.	TRBV18	TRBJ2-3	CASSRLDEGYSTDTQYF	TGTGCCAGCTCACGCTTGGATGAGGGATATAGCACAGATACGCAGTATTTT
few	.	TRBV24-1	TRBJ2-2	CATSLDINTGELFF	TGTGCCACCAGTTTGGACATTAACACCGGGGAGCTGTTTTTT
few	.	TRBV10-2	TRBJ1-1	CASQGRTEAFF	TGCGCCAGCCAGGGTAGGACTGAAGCTTTCTTT
.	.	TRBV24-1	TRBJ2-7	CATSDLREQYF	TGTGCCACCAGTGATTTGCGGGAGCAGTACTTC
few	TRBD1	TRBV19	TRBJ1-4	CASKRQGKLFF	TGTGCCAGTAAGCGACAGGGGAAACTGTTTTTT
.	.	TRBV21-1	TRBJ2-4	CASSKAEEGQGEAKNIQYF	TGTGCCAGCAGCAAGGCCGAGGAAGGACAGGGGGAGGCCAAAAACATTCAGTACTTC
few	TRBD1	TRBV10-3	TRBJ2-3	CAIAGTGSTDTQYF	TGTGCCATAGCCGGGACAGGGTCCACAGATACGCAGTATTTT
.	TRBD1	TRBV3-1/TRBV3-2	TRBJ1-1	CASSHAGQGDEAFF	TGTGCCAGCAGCCATGCCGGACAGGGGGATGAAGCTTTCTTT
.	.	TRBV24-1	TRBJ2-1	CATSDPYNEQFF	TGTGCCACCAGTGATCCTTACAATGAGCAGTTCTTC
.	.	TRBV7-2	TRBJ1-2	CASSFTTEDGCTF	TGTGCCAGCAGCTTTACGACGGAGGATGGCTGCACCTTC
.	TRBD2	TRBV30	TRBJ2-3	CAWGGVAGYTDTQYF	TGTGCCTGGGGTGGGGTAGCGGGGTACACAGATACGCAGTATTTT
.	TRBD1	TRBV6-1	TRBJ1-4	CASSEEGTGGWEKLFF	TGTGCCAGCAGTGAAGAGGGGACAGGGGGTTGGGAAAAACTGTTTTTT
.	.	TRBV7-2	TRBJ1-2	CASSLAREGLDYGYTF	TGTGCCAGCAGCTTAGCTCGGGAGGGGTTGGACTATGGCTACACCTTC
.	.	TRBV2	TRBJ2-5	CASSEAGAVQETQYF	TGTGCCAGCAGTGAAGCCGGAGCGGTCCAAGAGACCCAGTACTTC
.	.	TRBV18	TRBJ1-2	CASSQNARDWEGYTF	TGTGCCAGCTCACAGAATGCCAGGGATTGGGAAGGCTACACCTTC
.	.	TRBV6-5	TRBJ2-1	CASSRGQPPEQFF	TGTGCCAGCAGCCGAGGCCAACCCCCTGAGCAGTTCTTC
.	.	TRBV27	TRBJ1-6	CASSLSIQGRHSPLHF	TGTGCCAGCAGTTTATCGATTCAGGGAAGGCATTCACCCCTCCACTTT
.	.	TRBV27	TRBJ2-2	CASSRHHTGELFF	TGTGCCAGCAGCCGACATCACACCGGGGAGCTGTTTTTT
.	TRBD2	TRBV9	TRBJ2-3	CASSGASGSLTLTDTQYF	TGTGCCAGCAGCGGCGCCAGCGGGAGCCTTACCCTCACAGATACGCAGTATTTT
.	.	TRBV28	TRBJ1-4	CASSPTGWGEKLFF	TGTGCCAGCAGTCCAACAGGGTGGGGGGAAAAACTGTTTTTT
few	.	TRBV11-3	TRBJ2-7	CASSLGGVNYEQYF	TGTGCCAGCAGCTTAGGCGGCGTGAACTACGAGCAGTACTTC
.	.	TRBV19	TRBJ2-2	CASMSGALGGELFF	TGTGCCTCCATGTCAGGGGCTCTCGGCGGGGAGCTGTTTTTT
few	.	TRBV30	TRBJ2-4	CAWSVKGDIQYF	TGTGCCTGGAGTGTAAAAGGGGACATTCAGTACTTC